This TCR beta chain was identified during a study of vaccination and CD4 T cells after COVID-19. Cultured CD4+ T cell DNA underwent sequencing with the Oncomine TCR Beta short-read assay. TCRdb analysed the PCR reads with MiXCR anew, one entry per CDR3 protein. The sample shows around 14,000 distinct CDR3 sequences, 45% to 70% of them seen only once. The treatment: approximately 9-day PBMC culture with coronavirus spike peptide pools or control peptides (ViraFEST assay). Using peptide pools, antigen-specific T cells were expanded in ViraFEST before TCRs were sequenced. March to December 2020 was the span of positive PCR dates, which predated US Alpha, Beta and Delta variants. A remark on this clonotype: The antigen is undetermined.

General study results and limits: Spike mono-reactive clones accounted for 304 of the 307 vaccine-specific clones found in convalescent patients.

The specimen comprised CD4+ T cells from blood, cultured in vitro, sampled before SARS-CoV-2 vaccination. The clonotype was recovered from a human donor who had recovered from COVID-19.

The CDR3 loop reads CSARDPTVAGNTIYF. CDR3 DNA sequence: TGCAGTGCTAGAGATCCCACCGTTGCTGGAAACACCATATATTTT. The chain uses TRBV20-1 and TRBJ1-3; D is ambiguous. Trimming left V 0 bases short and J 2 bases short, with 11 bases between. Germline V lookup: CDR1 DFQATT, CDR2 SNEGSKA (reference sequence). The CDR3 extends over 15 amino acids.